This record looks at one T cell receptor (beta chain) sequence and its context. Unmatched junction bases numbered 6, after V lost 5 bases and J lost 5 bases. The CDR3 loop spans 14 amino acids. Germline V gene data show CDR1 as SGHTA and CDR2 as FQGNSA. This sample is part of a study of blood T cell repertoires in COVID-19. About the research overall: There were acute and convalescent COVID-19 samples, and they came from the United States, Italy and Spain. The analysed material was cDNA or gDNA that came from T cells, B-cell-depleted T cells, or PBMCs.

In the original analysis: Reference gene primer amplification in the assay estimated nucleated cell counts. TCRdb's copy holds only in-frame clones and misses some; the assay was immunoSEQ multiplex PCR. The D gene and trimming were derived from the DNA, and the V and J assignments and clone size from that table. The sample contains about 55,000 clones, over 75% of which appear only once. Input material: peripheral blood. The chain combines TRBV7-2 with TRBJ1-5; 7 bases map to TRBD1. This sequence originates from a man in his forties with acute or convalescent COVID-19. For the CDR3, the DNA is TGTGCCAGCAGCCGGGACAGTCGAGATCAGCCCCAGCATTTT. Translating it yields CASSRDSRDQPQHF. The variable domain in full, with the rest retrieved from reference TRBV7-2 and TRBJ1-5, is GAGVSQSPSNKVTEKGKDVELRCDPISGHTALYWYRQSLGQGLEFLIYFQGNSAPDKSGLPSDRFSAERTGGSVSTLTIQRTQQEDSAVYLCASSRDSRDQPQHFGDGTRLSIL.